The 23 T cell receptor beta chains given below trace back to one sample, sequenced in a study of blood T cell repertoires in COVID-19 (dated by TCRdb to 2020 to 2022). The method behind the library was the immunoSEQ multiplex PCR assay. The table comes from immuneACCESS by way of TCRdb, which keeps in-frame sequences with V and J called. Part of the clones is missing from these tables; in studies checked, under half for an unresolved V gene and the rest for unknown reasons. The sample table records 200,000 to 250,000 clones; roughly four fifths of these occur just once. Roughly 8.2% of the sample lies in the top ten. Sample: peripheral blood. The receptors shown here come from a woman aged 80 or older with COVID-19, enrolled during active disease.

The CDR3 nucleotides are TGTGCCAGCAGCGTAGCCCCAGGGGGCTATAATTCACCCCTCCACTTT. This gives the protein CASSVAPGGYNSPLHF. The chain carries TRBV9 and TRBJ1-6; 7 bases fit TRBD1. This CDR3 has 16 amino acids. Trimming cost V 0 bases and J 3 bases; bases outside gene matches: 3. Germline lookup yields CDR1 SGDLS and CDR2 YYNGEE.

This clone was counted ten times or more. This chain uses TRBV5-1 with TRBJ2-5; 7 positions match TRBD1. V lost 4 bases to trimming and J lost 2 bases; unmatched junction nucleotides: 8. Germline-derived CDR1 and CDR2 are SGHRS and YFSETQ. The CDR3 is 15 amino acids. In DNA form, the CDR3 reads TGCGCCAGCAGCCTACAGGGGCCAACTCAAGAGACCCAGTACTTC. Its translation is CASSLQGPTQETQYF.

The J gene is TRBJ1-6, the V gene TRBV6-5; TRBD1 is a possible D gene (5 bases). Germline V gives CDR1 MNHEY, CDR2 SVGAGI. The CDR3 extends over 13 amino acids. V dropped 2 bases and J dropped 7 bases, with 6 bases sitting between them. The CDR3 DNA follows: TGTGCCAGCAGTTACAACAGGAATTCACCCCTCCACTTT. Translating gives CASSYNRNSPLHF.

The rearrangement links TRBV18 to TRBJ2-1, with D uncertain. The CDR3 length is 12 residues. The V gene's germline CDR1 is KGHSH and CDR2 LQKENI. Trimming took 2 bases from V and 8 from J, leaving 7 bases between them. CDR3 residues: CASSPYTDEQFF. The CDR3 bases are TGTGCCAGCTCACCATACACCGATGAGCAGTTCTTC.

The chain couples TRBV28 to TRBJ2-2; 15 bases fit TRBD2. The length of the CDR3 is 21 residues. CDR1 MDHEN and CDR2 SYDVKM come from the germline V gene. With V trimmed by 0 bases and J by 6 bases, 14 bases remained unmatched. This chain's CDR3 is CASSLWAGGTSGRSVAGELFF. CDR3 sequence (DNA): TGTGCCAGCAGTTTATGGGCCGGAGGGACTAGCGGGAGGAGCGTGGCCGGGGAGCTGTTTTTT.

The chain carries TRBV7-9 and TRBJ1-5; 7 bases align to TRBD1. The germline V gene has CDR1 SEHNR and CDR2 FQNEAQ (reference sequence). CDR3 size: 14 residues. J lost 2 bases, V lost 6 bases, and 4 bases had no gene match. DNA for the CDR3: TGTGCCAGCAGTCCTACAGGGGGCAATCAGCCCCAGCATTTT. Residues: CASSPTGGNQPQHF.

V gene TRBV19 combines with J gene TRBJ2-3; D might be TRBD2 (6 bases). Deletions cut 7 bases from V and 4 bases from J, with 18 bases between. Germline CDR1 and CDR2: LNHDA and SQIVND (reference sequence). The CDR3 covers 15 residues. The CDR3 is CASNGRRARPDTQYF. The CDR3 coding sequence is TGTGCCAGTAACGGCAGGAGGGCGCGACCAGATACGCAGTATTTT.

The chain carries TRBV12-2 and TRBJ2-2; the DNA was not compared with TRBD1, the D call given in the table. TRBV12-2 is a pseudogene locus. The CDR3 contains 17 residues. The chain's CDR3 is CASRQKGALANTGELFF. The CDR3 region has the DNA TGTGCAAGTCGCCAAAAGGGGGCTCTGGCGAACACCGGGGAGCTGTTTTTT.

The chain links TRBV6-5 to TRBJ1-5; D gene ambiguous. Germline values: CDR1 MNHEY, CDR2 SVGAGI. The V gene lost 6 bases and the J gene lost 6 bases, with 12 bases spanning the gap. This CDR3 has 13 amino acids. The CDR3 loop reads CASSSPPGQPQHF. CDR3 nucleotides: TGTGCCAGCAGCTCCCCCCCGGGTCAGCCCCAGCATTTT.

V gene TRBV5-1 combines with J gene TRBJ1-1; TRBD1 is a possible D gene (5 bases). V shed 1 base and J shed 10 bases, with 17 bases lying between them. The CDR3 is made up of 14 amino acids. CDR1 and CDR2 from the germline V gene are SGHRS and YFSETQ. This CDR3 reads CASSLMDLAGGAFF. The DNA for the CDR3 is TGCGCCAGCAGCTTGATGGACTTGGCGGGGGGAGCTTTCTTT.

The rearrangement uses TRBV7-2 and TRBJ1-5; D possibly corresponds to TRBD1 (6 bases). The CDR3 loop spans 15 amino acids. Trimming took off 5 bases at V and 2 bases at J, with 13 bases between the two ends. Germline V CDR1 and CDR2: SGHTA, FQGNSA. This CDR3 reads CASSPRGAGNQPQHF. DNA of the CDR3: TGTGCCAGCAGCCCCAGGGGTGCAGGCAATCAGCCCCAGCATTTT. The whole variable domain, remainder taken from reference TRBV7-2 and TRBJ1-5, is GAGVSQSPSNKVTEKGKDVELRCDPISGHTALYWYRQSLGQGLEFLIYFQGNSAPDKSGLPSDRFSAERTGGSVSTLTIQRTQQEDSAVYLCASSPRGAGNQPQHFGDGTRLSIL.

The V gene is TRBV7-9, the J gene TRBJ1-5, with 8 positions matching TRBD1. The germline V gene encodes CDR1 SEHNR and CDR2 FQNEAQ (reference sequence). Trimming cost V 3 bases and J 0 bases; bases outside gene matches: 4. The CDR3 extends over 16 amino acids. CDR3 bases: TGTGCCAGCAGCTTCTCCGGGACAGGTAGCAATCAGCCCCAGCATTTT. Translated, it gives CASSFSGTGSNQPQHF.

The rearrangement links TRBV6-2 or TRBV6-3 to TRBJ1-3; D is undetermined. The CDR3 runs to 14 residues. Germline CDR1 is MNHEY and CDR2 is SVGEGT. V gave up 0 bases and J gave up 5 bases, with 8 bases separating them. CDR3 region: CASSYSSGRNTIYF. CDR3 bases: TGTGCCAGCAGTTACTCGTCCGGGAGAAACACCATATATTTT.

This sequence joins TRBV19 and TRBJ1-5; D call uncertain. The V gene lost 5 bases and the J gene lost 5 bases, with 10 bases spanning the gap. The V gene's germline CDR1 is LNHDA and CDR2 SQIVND (reference sequence). The CDR3 extends over 13 amino acids. This chain's CDR3 is CASSAGLDQPQHF. CDR3 DNA sequence: TGTGCCAGTAGTGCCGGACTTGATCAGCCCCAGCATTTT.

This rearrangement joins TRBV28 to TRBJ2-7; 9 nucleotides agree with TRBD2. This CDR3 region has 15 residues. Germline V gene sequence: CDR1 MDHEN, CDR2 SYDVKM. After removal of 1 base from V and 3 bases from J, the junction contained 4 bases not matched to a gene. CDR3 loop: CASSLSSGKIYEQYF. CDR3 in DNA: TGTGCCAGCAGTTTATCTAGCGGGAAGATCTACGAGCAGTACTTC.

The chain employs TRBV30 and TRBJ2-5; maybe TRBD1 (5 bases). Germline V gene lookup returns CDR1 GTSNPN and CDR2 SVGIG (reference sequence). V lost 0 bases, J lost 2 bases, and 13 bases lay in between. CDR3 size: 15 residues. The CDR3: CAWSVGAGRQETQYF. The DNA for the CDR3 is TGTGCCTGGAGTGTAGGGGCAGGACGTCAAGAGACCCAGTACTTC.

V and J are TRBV5-5 and TRBJ1-1; D is perhaps TRBD1 (6 bases). This CDR3 has 15 residues. Germline CDR1 and CDR2: SGHKS and YYEKEE (reference sequence). The V end lost 2 bases, the J end lost 0 bases, and 11 bases lay between the germline ends. CDR3 coding DNA: TGTGCCAGCAGCTTATCTGGACAGATGAACACTGAAGCTTTCTTT. Translating it yields CASSLSGQMNTEAFF. Together with reference TRBV5-5 and TRBJ1-1, the CDR3 gives the full variable domain: DAGVTQSPTHLIKTRGQQVTLRCSPISGHKSVSWYQQVLGQGPQFIFQYYEKEERGRGNFPDRFSARQFPNYSSELNVNALLLGDSALYLCASSLSGQMNTEAFFGQGTRLTVV.

This rearrangement joins TRBV20-1 to TRBJ2-7, with D unclear. The length of the CDR3 is 11 residues. V was pared by 3 bases and J by 4 bases, with 7 bases between. Germline V CDR1 and CDR2: DFQATT, SNEGSKA (reference sequence). This CDR3 reads CSASPSYEQYF. In DNA form, the CDR3 reads TGCAGTGCTAGTCCCTCTTACGAGCAGTACTTC.

The rearrangement joins TRBV3-1 (or the pseudogene TRBV3-2) to TRBJ1-6, with D possibly being TRBD1 (5 bases). The germline V gene has CDR1 LGHDT and CDR2 YNNKEL (reference sequence). V lost 3 bases to trimming and J lost 7 bases, with 13 bases between them. The CDR3 contains 15 residues. CDR3 DNA sequence: TGTGCCAGCAGCCAGGGGGGAGTAAACAATTCACCCCTCCACTTT. Protein sequence: CASSQGGVNNSPLHF.

The rearrangement uses TRBV6-5 and TRBJ2-5; 8 bases fit TRBD1. Trimming cost V 5 bases and J 5 bases; bases outside gene matches: 10. Germline-derived CDR1 and CDR2 are MNHEY and SVGAGI. The CDR3 sequence is 15 residues long. CDR3 DNA: TGTGCCAGCAGTAACCAGGGGGCTTTGTGGGAGACCCAGTACTTC. Protein sequence: CASSNQGALWETQYF.

V usage is TRBV3-1 (or the pseudogene TRBV3-2) and J usage is TRBJ1-4; D is unclear. Trimming cost V 4 bases and J 7 bases, with 13 bases left between them. Germline V gene lookup returns CDR1 LGHDT and CDR2 YNNKEL (reference sequence). The CDR3 consists of 14 residues. For the CDR3, the DNA is TGTGCCAGCAGCCCCCTAGGTAATTTTGAAAAACTGTTTTTT. Its translation is CASSPLGNFEKLFF.

The CDR3 here is CASSLTTGGTDTQYF. Here the CDR3 DNA reads TGTGCCAGCAGCTTAACTACGGGGGGCACAGATACGCAGTATTTT. V and J are TRBV7-3 and TRBJ2-3, with TRBD2 as a possible D gene (6 bases). The CDR3 has 15 amino acids. The germline gives CDR1 SGHTA, CDR2 FQGTGA. V lost 0 bases and J 1 base, leaving 8 bases between the germline ends.

This chain links TRBV30 with TRBJ2-7; D is uncertain. Trimming cost V 1 base and J 6 bases, with 16 bases left between them. Germline V gives CDR1 GTSNPN, CDR2 SVGIG (reference sequence). The CDR3 is 14 amino acids. The CDR3 reads CAWSAPIRVGEQYF. The CDR3, as DNA: TGTGCCTGGAGTGCCCCGATCCGGGTCGGCGAGCAGTACTTC.